The clone carrying this T cell receptor beta chain was seen just once. Its antigen is unidentified. These data come from a study of T cell responses to AZD1222 COVID-19 vaccine. Notes on the study in general: Unmutated variant regions are reportedly targeted by nearly half of spike-specific TCRs.

Method: immunoSEQ multiplex PCR; TCRdb's copy keeps in-frame clones and lacks some. Among roughly 120,000 clones listed, approximately 85% were seen once. With 4 bases clipped from V and 1 base from J, the junction kept 4 bases outside the gene matches. CDR1 is MDHEN and CDR2 is SYDVKM in the germline V gene. The CDR3 is 15 residues long. The V call is TRBV28, the J call TRBJ2-3; the match to TRBD1 covers 8 bases. The sequence was collected from an adult in good health. Here the sequenced sample was peripheral blood, taken on day 0 of MenACWY control vaccination. The CDR3 region has the DNA TGTGCCAGCAGTTCAGGGGGCTCGGGCACAGATACGCAGTATTTT. Its translation is CASSSGGSGTDTQYF.